This T cell receptor (beta chain) emerged from a study of cytomegalovirus exposure and HLA in healthy donors. Study context: From HLA-typed donors, an early data release held 70 million to 95 million unique TCRs.

About this clone: Antigen unknown.

A multiplex PCR was run with 60 Vbeta primers and 13 Jbeta primers. Profiled with immunoSEQ multiplex PCR; TCRdb holds only in-frame clones, not every one. The table shows roughly 190,000 clones, with roughly 85% occurring only once. Study results and caveats: High specificity and sensitivity for cytomegalovirus status were reported for the classifier. Clonal expansion, a later analysis showed, was greater in HLA-associated TCR beta chains than in equally common others. With later analysis, a missense DCLRE1C variant became linked to TCR beta V- and J-gene trimming.

Germline V gene lookup returns CDR1 MGHRA and CDR2 YSYEKL. V was trimmed by 0 bases and J by 8 bases, leaving 16 bases between them. The CDR3 has 15 amino acids. The V and J genes are TRBV4-1 and TRBJ1-2; D gene uncertain. The TCR sequence derives from a young woman in good health and CMV-seronegative. The sequencing input was PBMCs. CDR3 region: CASSQDMTLRLGYTF. CDR3 nucleotides: TGCGCCAGCAGCCAAGATATGACTCTCCGCTTGGGCTACACCTTC.